This T cell receptor beta chain was captured by sequencing in a study of response to subunit inactivated influenza vaccine. Study-wide results and caveats: Authors suggested each seasonal flu vaccination may recruit only limited numbers of new T cells.

TCRdb itself ran the RT-PCR reads through MiXCR, one entry per CDR3 protein. The table shows fewer than 700,000 distinct CDR3 sequences, with under 15% occurring only once. Concerning this clonotype itself: Its antigen is currently unknown.

Germline V gene sequence: CDR1 MNHNS, CDR2 SASEGT. CDR3 length equals 13 residues. Between the trimmed V and J ends, which lost 6 bases and 4 bases, there was a span of 12 bases. The rearrangement links TRBV6-1 to TRBJ2-5; TRBD1 is a possible D gene (6 bases). Material: PBMCs from blood, obtained roughly 6 weeks after vaccination. The clonotype originates from a man aged 45-60 years who received an inactivated influenza vaccine. CDR3 in DNA: TGTGCCAGCAGGGACAGTGGCTCAGAGACCCAGTACTTC. Residues: CASRDSGSETQYF.